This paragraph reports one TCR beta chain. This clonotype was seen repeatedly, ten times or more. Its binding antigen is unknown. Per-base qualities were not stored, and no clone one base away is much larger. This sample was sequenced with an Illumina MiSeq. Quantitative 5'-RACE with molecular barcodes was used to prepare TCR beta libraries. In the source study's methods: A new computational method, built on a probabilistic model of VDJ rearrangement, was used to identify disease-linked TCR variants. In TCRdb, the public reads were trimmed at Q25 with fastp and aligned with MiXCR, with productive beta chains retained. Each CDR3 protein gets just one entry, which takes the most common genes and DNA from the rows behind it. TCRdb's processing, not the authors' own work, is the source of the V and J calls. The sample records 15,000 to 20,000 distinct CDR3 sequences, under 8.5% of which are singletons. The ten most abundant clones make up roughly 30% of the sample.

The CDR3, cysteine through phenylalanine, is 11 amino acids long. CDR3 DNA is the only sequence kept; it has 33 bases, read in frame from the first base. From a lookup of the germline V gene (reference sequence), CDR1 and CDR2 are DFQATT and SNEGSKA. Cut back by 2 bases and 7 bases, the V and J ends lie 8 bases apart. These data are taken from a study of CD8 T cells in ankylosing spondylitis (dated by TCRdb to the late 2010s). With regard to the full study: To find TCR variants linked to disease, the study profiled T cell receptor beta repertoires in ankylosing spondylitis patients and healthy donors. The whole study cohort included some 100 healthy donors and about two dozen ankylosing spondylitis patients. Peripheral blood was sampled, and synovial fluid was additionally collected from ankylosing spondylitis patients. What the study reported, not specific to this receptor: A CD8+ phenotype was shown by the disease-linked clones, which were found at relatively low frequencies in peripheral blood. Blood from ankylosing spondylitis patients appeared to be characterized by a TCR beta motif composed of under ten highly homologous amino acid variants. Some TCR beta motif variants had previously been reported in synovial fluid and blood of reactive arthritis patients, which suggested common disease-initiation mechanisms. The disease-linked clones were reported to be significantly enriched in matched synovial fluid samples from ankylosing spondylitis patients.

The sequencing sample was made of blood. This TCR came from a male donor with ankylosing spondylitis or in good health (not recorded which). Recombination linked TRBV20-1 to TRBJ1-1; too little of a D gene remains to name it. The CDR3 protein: CSARPNLEAFF. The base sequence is TGCAGTGCTAGACCCAACCTTGAAGCTTTCTTT.